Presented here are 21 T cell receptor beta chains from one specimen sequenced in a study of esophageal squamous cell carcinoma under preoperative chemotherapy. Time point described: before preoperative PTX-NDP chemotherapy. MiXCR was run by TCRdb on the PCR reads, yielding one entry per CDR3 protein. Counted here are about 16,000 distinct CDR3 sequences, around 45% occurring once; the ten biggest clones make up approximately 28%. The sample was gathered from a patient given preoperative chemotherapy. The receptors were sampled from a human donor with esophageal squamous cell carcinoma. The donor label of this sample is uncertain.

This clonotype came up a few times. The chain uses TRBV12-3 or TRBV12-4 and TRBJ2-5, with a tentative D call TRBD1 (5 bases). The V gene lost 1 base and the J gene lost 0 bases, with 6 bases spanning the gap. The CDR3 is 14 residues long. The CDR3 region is CASSLEGYQETQYF. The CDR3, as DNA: TGTGCCAGCAGTTTAGAGGGGTACCAAGAGACCCAGTACTTC.

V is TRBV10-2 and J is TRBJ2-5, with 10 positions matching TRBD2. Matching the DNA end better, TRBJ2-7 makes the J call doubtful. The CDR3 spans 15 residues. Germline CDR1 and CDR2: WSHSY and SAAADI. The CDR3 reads CASRLSLAGVYEQYF. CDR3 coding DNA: TGCGCCAGCAGACTCAGTCTAGCGGGAGTCTACGAGCAGTACTTC.

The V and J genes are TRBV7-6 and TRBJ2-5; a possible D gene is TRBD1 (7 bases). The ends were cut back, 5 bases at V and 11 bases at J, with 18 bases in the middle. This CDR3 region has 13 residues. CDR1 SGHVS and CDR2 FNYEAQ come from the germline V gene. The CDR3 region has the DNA TGTGCCAGCAGCACAAGACAGGGACGGGAGCAGTACTTC. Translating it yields CASSTRQGREQYF.

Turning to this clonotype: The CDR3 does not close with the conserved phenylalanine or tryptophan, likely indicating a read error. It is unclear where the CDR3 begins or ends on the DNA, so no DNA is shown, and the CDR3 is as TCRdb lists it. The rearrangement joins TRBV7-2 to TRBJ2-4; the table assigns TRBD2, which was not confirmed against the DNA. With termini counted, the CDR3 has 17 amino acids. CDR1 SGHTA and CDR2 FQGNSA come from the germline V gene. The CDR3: CASSLGTSGINEQYFGT.

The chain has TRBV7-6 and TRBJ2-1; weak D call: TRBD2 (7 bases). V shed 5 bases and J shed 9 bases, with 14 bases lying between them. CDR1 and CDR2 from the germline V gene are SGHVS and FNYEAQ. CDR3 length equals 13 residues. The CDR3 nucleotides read TGTGCCAGCAGCATTACAGGGAGGGGTGAGCAGTTCTTC. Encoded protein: CASSITGRGEQFF.

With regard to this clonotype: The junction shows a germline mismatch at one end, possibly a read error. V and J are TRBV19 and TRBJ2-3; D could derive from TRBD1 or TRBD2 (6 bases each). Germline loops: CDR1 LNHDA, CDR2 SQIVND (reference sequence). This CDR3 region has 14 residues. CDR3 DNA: TGTGCCAGTGGTATACAGGGAGGCCCAGATACGCAGTATTTT. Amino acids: CASGIQGGPDTQYF.

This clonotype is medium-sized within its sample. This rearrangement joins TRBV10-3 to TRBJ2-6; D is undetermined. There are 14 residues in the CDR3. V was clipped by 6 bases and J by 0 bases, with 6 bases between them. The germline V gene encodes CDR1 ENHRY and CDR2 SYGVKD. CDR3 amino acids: CAIRGDSGANVLTF. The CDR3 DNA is TGTGCCATCAGGGGTGACTCTGGGGCCAACGTCCTGACTTTC.

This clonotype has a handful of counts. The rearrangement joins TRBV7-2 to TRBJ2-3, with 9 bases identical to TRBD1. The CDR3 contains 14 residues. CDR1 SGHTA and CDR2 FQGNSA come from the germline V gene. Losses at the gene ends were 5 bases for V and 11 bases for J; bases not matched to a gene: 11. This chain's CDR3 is CASSPSRDRVWQYF. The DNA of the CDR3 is TGTGCCAGCAGCCCTTCCCGGGACAGGGTTTGGCAGTATTTT. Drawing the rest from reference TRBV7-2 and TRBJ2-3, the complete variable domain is GAGVSQSPSNKVTEKGKDVELRCDPISGHTALYWYRQSLGQGLEFLIYFQGNSAPDKSGLPSDRFSAERTGGSVSTLTIQRTQQEDSAVYLCASSPSRDRVWQYFGPGTRLTVL.

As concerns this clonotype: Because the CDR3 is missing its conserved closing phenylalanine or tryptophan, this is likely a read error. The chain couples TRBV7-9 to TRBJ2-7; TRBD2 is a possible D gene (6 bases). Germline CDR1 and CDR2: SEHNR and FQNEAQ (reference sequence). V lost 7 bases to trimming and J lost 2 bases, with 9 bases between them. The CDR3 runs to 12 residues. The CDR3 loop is CASNGGTYEQYL. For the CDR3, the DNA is TGTGCCAGCAACGGCGGGACCTACGAGCAGTACTTA.

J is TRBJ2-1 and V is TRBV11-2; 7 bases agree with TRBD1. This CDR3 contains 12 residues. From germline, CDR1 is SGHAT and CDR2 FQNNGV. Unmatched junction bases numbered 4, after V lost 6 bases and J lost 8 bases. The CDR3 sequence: CASSRQGHEQFF. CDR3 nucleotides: TGTGCCAGCAGTCGACAGGGACATGAGCAGTTCTTC.

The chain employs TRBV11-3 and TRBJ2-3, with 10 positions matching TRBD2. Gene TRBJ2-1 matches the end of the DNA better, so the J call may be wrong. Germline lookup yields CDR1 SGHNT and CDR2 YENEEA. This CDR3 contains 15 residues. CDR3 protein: CASSSGLAGVDEQFF. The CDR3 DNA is TGTGCCAGCAGCTCGGGGCTAGCGGGAGTGGATGAGCAGTTCTTC.

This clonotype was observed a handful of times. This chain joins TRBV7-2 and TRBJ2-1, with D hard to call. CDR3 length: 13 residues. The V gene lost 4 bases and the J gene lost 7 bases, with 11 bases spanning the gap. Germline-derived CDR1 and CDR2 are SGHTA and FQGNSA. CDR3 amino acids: CASSSWVRNEQFF. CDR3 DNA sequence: TGTGCCAGCAGCTCATGGGTTAGGAATGAGCAGTTCTTC.

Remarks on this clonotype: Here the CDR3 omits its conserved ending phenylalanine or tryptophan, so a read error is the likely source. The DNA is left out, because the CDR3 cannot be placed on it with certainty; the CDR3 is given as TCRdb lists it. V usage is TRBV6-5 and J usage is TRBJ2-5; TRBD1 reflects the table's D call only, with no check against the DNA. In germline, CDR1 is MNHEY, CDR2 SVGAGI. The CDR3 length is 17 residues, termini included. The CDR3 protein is CASSYSRGGAGQETWYL.

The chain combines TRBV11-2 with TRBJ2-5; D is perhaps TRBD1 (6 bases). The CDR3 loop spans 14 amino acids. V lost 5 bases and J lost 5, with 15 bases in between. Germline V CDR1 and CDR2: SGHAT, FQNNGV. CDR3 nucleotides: TGTGCCAGCAGCATCACAGGGTCGAGGGAGACCCAGTACTTC. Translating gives CASSITGSRETQYF.

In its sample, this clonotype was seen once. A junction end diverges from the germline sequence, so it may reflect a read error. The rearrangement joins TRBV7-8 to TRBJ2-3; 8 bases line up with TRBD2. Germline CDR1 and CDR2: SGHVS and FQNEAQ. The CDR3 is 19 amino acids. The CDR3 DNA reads TGTCCCACCGGCTTAGGTGCGGGGGGTAGGAGCCACGCCACAGAGACGCAGTACTTT. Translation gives CPTGLGAGGRSHATETQYF.

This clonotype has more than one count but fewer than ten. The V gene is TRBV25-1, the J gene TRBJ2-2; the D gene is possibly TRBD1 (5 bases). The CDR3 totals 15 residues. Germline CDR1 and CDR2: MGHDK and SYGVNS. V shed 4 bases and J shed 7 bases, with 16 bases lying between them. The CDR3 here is CASSGGLGEIGELFF. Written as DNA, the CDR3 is TGTGCCAGCAGTGGGGGCTTGGGTGAGATCGGGGAGCTGTTTTTT. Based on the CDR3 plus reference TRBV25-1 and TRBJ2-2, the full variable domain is EADIYQTPRYLVIGTGKKITLECSQTMGHDKMYWYQQDPGMELHLIHYSYGVNSTEKGDLSSESTVSRIRTEHFPLTLESARPSHTSQYLCASSGGLGEIGELFFGEGSRLTVL.

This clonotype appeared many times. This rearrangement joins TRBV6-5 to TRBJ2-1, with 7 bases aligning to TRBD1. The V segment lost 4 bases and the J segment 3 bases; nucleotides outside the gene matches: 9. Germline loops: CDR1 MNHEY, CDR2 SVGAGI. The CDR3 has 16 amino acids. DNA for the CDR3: TGTGCCAGCAGTTTAACGAGACAGGGTAACTACAATGAGCAGTTCTTC. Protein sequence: CASSLTRQGNYNEQFF.

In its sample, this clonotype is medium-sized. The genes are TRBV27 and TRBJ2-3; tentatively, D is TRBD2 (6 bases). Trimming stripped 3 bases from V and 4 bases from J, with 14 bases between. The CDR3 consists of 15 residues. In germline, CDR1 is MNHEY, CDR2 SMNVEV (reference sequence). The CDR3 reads CASSFFGGIADTQYF. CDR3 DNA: TGTGCCAGCAGTTTCTTTGGCGGGATAGCAGATACGCAGTATTTT.

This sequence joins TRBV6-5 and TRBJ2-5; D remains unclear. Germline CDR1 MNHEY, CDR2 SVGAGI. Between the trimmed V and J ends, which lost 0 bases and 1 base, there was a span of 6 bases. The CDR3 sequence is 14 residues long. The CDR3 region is CASSYSASQETQYF. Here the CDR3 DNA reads TGTGCCAGCAGTTACTCCGCTAGCCAAGAGACCCAGTACTTC.

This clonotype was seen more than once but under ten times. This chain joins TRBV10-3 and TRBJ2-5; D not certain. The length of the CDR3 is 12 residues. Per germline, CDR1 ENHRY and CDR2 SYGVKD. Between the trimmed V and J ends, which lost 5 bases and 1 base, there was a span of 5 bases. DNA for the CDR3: TGTGCCATCAGTAGTCGCCAAGAGACCCAGTACTTC. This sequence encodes CAISSRQETQYF.

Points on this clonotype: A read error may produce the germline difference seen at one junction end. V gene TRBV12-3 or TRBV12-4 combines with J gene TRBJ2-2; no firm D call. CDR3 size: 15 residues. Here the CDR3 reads CARSFWPVNTETQFF. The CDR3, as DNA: TGTGCCCGCAGTTTCTGGCCGGTGAACACAGAGACGCAGTTTTTT.